This T cell receptor beta chain emerged from a study of identical twins. This clonotype was seen only a few times. After removal of 0 bases from V and 1 base from J, the junction contained 6 bases not matched to a gene. Germline CDR1 reads MNHEY; CDR2 reads SVGAGI. The CDR3 loop spans 17 amino acids. TCRdb reanalysed the 5' RACE reads using MiXCR and keeps one entry per CDR3 protein. In the table there are 550,000 to 700,000 distinct CDR3 sequences, roughly 9.5% of which are singletons. These sequences were also reported in another study, on yellow fever vaccine responses in identical twins.

The clonotype comes from a woman aged 18 to 35 in good health. The sequenced material came from PBMCs. The chain uses TRBV6-5 and TRBJ2-4; 7 positions match TRBD2. CDR3 protein: CASSYSVWEGAKNIQYF. CDR3 DNA sequence: TGTGCCAGCAGTTACTCTGTGTGGGAGGGCGCCAAAAACATTCAGTACTTC.